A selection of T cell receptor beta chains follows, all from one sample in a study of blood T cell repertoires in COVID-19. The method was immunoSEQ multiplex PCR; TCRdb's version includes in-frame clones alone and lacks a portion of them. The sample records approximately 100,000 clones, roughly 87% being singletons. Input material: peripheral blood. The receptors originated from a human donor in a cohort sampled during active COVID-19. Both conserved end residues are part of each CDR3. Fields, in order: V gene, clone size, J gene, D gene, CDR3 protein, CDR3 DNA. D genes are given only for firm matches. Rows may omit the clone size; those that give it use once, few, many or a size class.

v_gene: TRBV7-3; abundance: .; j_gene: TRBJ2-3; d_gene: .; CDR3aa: CASSFWESTDTQYF; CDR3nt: TGTGCCAGCAGCTTCTGGGAGAGCACAGATACGCAGTATTTT
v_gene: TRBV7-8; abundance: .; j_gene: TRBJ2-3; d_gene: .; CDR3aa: CASSYGGRTDTQYF; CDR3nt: TGTGCCAGCAGCTATGGCGGCCGCACAGATACGCAGTATTTT
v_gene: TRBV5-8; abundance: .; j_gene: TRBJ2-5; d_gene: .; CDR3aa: CASSLPDGETQYF; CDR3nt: TGTGCCAGCTCACTTCCCGATGGAGAGACCCAGTACTTC
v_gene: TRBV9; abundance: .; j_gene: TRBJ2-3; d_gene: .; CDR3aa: CASSLNSRTTDTQYF; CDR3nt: TGTGCCAGCAGCTTAAACTCCCGCACCACAGATACGCAGTATTTT
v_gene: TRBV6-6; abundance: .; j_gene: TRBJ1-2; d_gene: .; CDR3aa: CASSYEGVYGYTF; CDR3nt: TGTGCCAGCAGTTACGAGGGGGTCTATGGCTACACCTTC
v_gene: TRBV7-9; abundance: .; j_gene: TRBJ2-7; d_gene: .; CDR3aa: CASSDGDSEQYF; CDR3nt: TGTGCCAGCAGCGATGGAGACTCCGAGCAGTACTTC
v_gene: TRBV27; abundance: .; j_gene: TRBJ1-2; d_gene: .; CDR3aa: CASSSTRGYGYTF; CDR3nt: TGTGCCAGCAGTTCCACCAGGGGCTATGGCTACACCTTC
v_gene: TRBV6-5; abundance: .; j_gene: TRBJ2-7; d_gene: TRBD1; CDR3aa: CASSYLPGQDDEQYF; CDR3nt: TGTGCCAGCAGTTACTTGCCGGGACAGGACGACGAGCAGTACTTC
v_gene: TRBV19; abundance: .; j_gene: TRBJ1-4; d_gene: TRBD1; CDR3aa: CASSDRGNEKLFF; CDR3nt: TGTGCCAGTAGTGACAGGGGGAATGAAAAACTGTTTTTT
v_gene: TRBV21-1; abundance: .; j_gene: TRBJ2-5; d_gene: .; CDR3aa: CASSKLRVGGRACRQQETQYF; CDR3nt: TGTGCCAGCAGCAAACTGCGTGTTGGCGGGAGGGCCTGCCGCCAACAAGAGACCCAGTACTTC
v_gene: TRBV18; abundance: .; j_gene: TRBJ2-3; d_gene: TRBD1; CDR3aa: CASSFSRGLDTDTQYF; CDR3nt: TGTGCCAGCTCTTTCTCCAGGGGGCTTGATACAGATACGCAGTATTTT
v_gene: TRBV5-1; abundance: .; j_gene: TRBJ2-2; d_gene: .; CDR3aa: CASSFEPSNTGELFF; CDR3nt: TGCGCCAGCAGTTTCGAGCCTTCGAACACCGGGGAGCTGTTTTTT
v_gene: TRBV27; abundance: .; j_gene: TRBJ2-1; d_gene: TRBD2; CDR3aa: CASSLARLAGGMGEQFF; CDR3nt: TGTGCCAGCAGTTTAGCCCGACTAGCGGGAGGGATGGGTGAGCAGTTCTTC
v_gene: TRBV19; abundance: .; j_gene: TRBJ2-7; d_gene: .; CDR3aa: CASNIWAPKRSYEQYF; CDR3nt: TGTGCCAGTAACATCTGGGCTCCTAAACGCTCCTACGAGCAGTACTTC
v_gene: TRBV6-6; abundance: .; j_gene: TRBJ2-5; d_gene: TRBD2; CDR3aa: CASSYSGSGGETQYF; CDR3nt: TGTGCCAGCAGTTACTCCGGTAGCGGGGGAGAGACCCAGTACTTC
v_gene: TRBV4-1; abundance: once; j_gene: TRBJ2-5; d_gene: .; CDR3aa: CASSQAPLGGETQYF; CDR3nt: TGCGCCAGCAGCCAAGCCCCCCTAGGAGGAGAGACCCAGTACTTC
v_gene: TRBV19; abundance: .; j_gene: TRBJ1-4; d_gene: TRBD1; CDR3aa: CATGTGGVEKLFF; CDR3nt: TGTGCCACCGGGACAGGGGGAGTTGAAAAACTGTTTTTT
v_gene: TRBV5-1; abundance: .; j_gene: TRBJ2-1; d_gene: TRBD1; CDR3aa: CASSFQGANEQFF; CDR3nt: TGCGCCAGCAGCTTCCAGGGGGCAAATGAGCAGTTCTTC
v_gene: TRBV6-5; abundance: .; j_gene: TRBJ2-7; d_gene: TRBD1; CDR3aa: CASSQSTGVTYEQYF; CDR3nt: TGTGCCAGCAGTCAGTCGACAGGGGTCACCTACGAGCAGTACTTC
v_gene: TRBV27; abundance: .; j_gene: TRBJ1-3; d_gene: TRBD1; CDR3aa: CASSPSGTGYTIYF; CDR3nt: TGTGCCAGCAGTCCCTCCGGGACAGGTTACACCATATATTTT
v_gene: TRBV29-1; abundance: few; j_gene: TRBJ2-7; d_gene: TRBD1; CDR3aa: CSVEEDDRGEQYF; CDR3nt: TGCAGCGTTGAAGAAGATGACAGGGGTGAGCAGTACTTC
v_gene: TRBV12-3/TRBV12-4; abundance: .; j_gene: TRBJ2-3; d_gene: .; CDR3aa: CASSWQSTDTQYF; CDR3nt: TGTGCCAGCAGTTGGCAGAGCACAGATACGCAGTATTTT
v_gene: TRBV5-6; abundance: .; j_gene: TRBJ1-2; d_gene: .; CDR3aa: CASSVTANYGYTF; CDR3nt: TGTGCCAGCAGCGTGACAGCTAACTATGGCTACACCTTC
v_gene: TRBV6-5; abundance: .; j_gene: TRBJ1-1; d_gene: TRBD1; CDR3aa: CASSYPGGGTEAFF; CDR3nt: TGTGCCAGCAGTTACCCAGGGGGTGGGACTGAAGCTTTCTTT
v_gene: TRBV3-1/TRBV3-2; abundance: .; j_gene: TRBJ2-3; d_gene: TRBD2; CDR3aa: CASSQGGGRTDTQYF; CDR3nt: TGTGCCAGCAGCCAAGGGGGGGGTCGCACAGATACGCAGTATTTT
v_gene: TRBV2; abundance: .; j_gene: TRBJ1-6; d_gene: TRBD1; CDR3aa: CASRKRTGTGVSSPLHF; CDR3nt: TGTGCCAGCAGGAAGAGGACCGGGACAGGGGTTAGTTCACCCCTCCACTTT
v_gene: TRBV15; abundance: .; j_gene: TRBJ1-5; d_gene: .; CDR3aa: CATRARAVFSNQPQHF; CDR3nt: TGTGCCACCAGGGCGAGGGCGGTTTTTAGCAATCAGCCCCAGCATTTT
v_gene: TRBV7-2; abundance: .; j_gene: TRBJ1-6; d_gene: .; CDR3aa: CASSLRGYSSYNSPLHF; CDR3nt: TGTGCCAGCAGCTTACGGGGTTATAGCTCCTATAATTCACCCCTCCACTTT